The 24 T cell receptor beta chains listed next were all sequenced from one sample in a study of chemoradiotherapy in HPV16-positive cancers. Here immunoSEQ multiplex PCR was the method, and the copy in TCRdb shows in-frame clones only, minus some. The profile shows approximately 20,000 clones, around 86% of them singletons. Sequenced material: blood, taken from a patient who underwent chemoradiotherapy. The origin of the receptors is a human donor with HPV-associated anogenital cancer.

This clone was observed once. J is TRBJ2-7 and V is TRBV27, with a tentative D call TRBD1 (6 bases). V lost 0 bases, J lost 5 bases, and 14 bases lay in between. Germline V gene data show CDR1 as MNHEY and CDR2 as SMNVEV (reference sequence). This CDR3 is 15 amino acids long. CDR3 sequence: CASSLSPEGVNEQYF. Written as DNA, the CDR3 is TGTGCCAGCAGTTTATCGCCCGAGGGGGTCAACGAGCAGTACTTC.

The rearrangement joins TRBV5-5 to TRBJ2-5; D is perhaps TRBD1 or TRBD2 (6 bases each). This CDR3 contains 15 residues. The V gene's germline CDR1 is SGHKS and CDR2 YYEKEE (reference sequence). The V and J ends lost 4 bases and 5 bases respectively, with 18 bases between them. This CDR3 is CASSPPEGGLETQYF. CDR3 nucleotides: TGTGCCAGCAGCCCGCCCGAAGGGGGGTTGGAGACCCAGTACTTC.

The chain recombines TRBV4-2 with TRBJ2-7, with D perhaps matching TRBD1 or TRBD2 (5 bases each). Germline assignment: CDR1 LGHNA and CDR2 YNFKEQ. This CDR3 has 15 amino acids. V lost 0 bases, J lost 6 bases, and 15 bases lay in between. CDR3 amino acids: CASSQDRQGDSEQYF. The CDR3 nucleotides read TGTGCCAGCAGCCAAGATCGCCAGGGAGATAGCGAGCAGTACTTC.

This clone was recorded only once. The CDR3 loop is CASSEAGGQGITYEQYF. CDR3 nucleotide sequence: TGTGCCAGCAGTGAGGCCGGGGGACAGGGAATCACCTACGAGCAGTACTTC. The chain combines TRBV25-1 with TRBJ2-7, with 9 bases fitting TRBD1. The CDR3 runs 17 residues. Germline V gene data show CDR1 as MGHDK and CDR2 as SYGVNS. J lost 2 bases, V lost 3 bases, and 11 bases had no gene match.

This clone was recorded once. The chain employs TRBV6-5 and TRBJ1-1, with a weak D call TRBD1 (6 bases). Germline V lookup: CDR1 MNHEY, CDR2 SVGAGI. The V end was cut by 1 base, the J end by 4 bases, with 7 bases between. The CDR3 sequence is 13 residues long. The CDR3 sequence is CASSYLDSTEAFF. The CDR3, as DNA: TGTGCCAGCAGTTACTTGGACAGCACTGAAGCTTTCTTT.

The rearrangement uses TRBV2 and TRBJ2-3; maybe TRBD1 (6 bases). Trimming removed 6 bases from V and 3 bases from J, with 13 bases in between. The CDR3 has 14 amino acids. Germline V gives CDR1 SNHLY, CDR2 FYNNEI. The CDR3 DNA follows: TGTGCCAGCAGAACAGGGCGTCATACAGATACGCAGTATTTT. It specifies CASRTGRHTDTQYF.

The chain couples TRBV11-3 to TRBJ2-7, with 7 bases lining up with TRBD2. J lost 10 bases, V lost 1 base, and 4 bases had no gene match. CDR1 SGHNT and CDR2 YENEEA come from the germline V gene. The CDR3 runs 12 residues. The CDR3: CASSLGSGIQYF. The CDR3 bases are TGTGCCAGCAGCTTAGGAAGCGGGATCCAGTACTTC. The variable domain in full, completed from reference TRBV11-3 and TRBJ2-7, reads EAGVVQSPRYKIIEKKQPVAFWCNPISGHNTLYWYLQNLGQGPELLIRYENEEAVDDSQLPKDRFSAERLKGVDSTLKIQPAELGDSAVYLCASSLGSGIQYFGPGTRLTVT.

The chain combines TRBV14 with TRBJ2-7, with D perhaps TRBD1 (6 bases). V was pared by 3 bases and J by 3 bases, with 6 bases between. There are 12 residues in the CDR3. Germline CDR1 is SGHDN and CDR2 is FVKESK. The CDR3 loop is CASSQTGYEQYF. The CDR3 DNA reads TGTGCCAGCAGCCAGACAGGCTACGAGCAGTACTTC.

The chain uses TRBV29-1 and TRBJ2-5; no reliable D call. The CDR3 runs 11 residues. Germline lookup yields CDR1 SQVTM and CDR2 ANQGSEA. The ends were cut back, 7 bases at V and 3 bases at J, with 9 bases in the middle. The DNA of the CDR3 is TGCAGCGGTGGCCCAAAAGAGACCCAGTACTTC. This codes for CSGGPKETQYF. The variable domain in full, with the rest retrieved from reference TRBV29-1 and TRBJ2-5, is SAVISQKPSRDICQRGTSLTIQCQVDSQVTMMFWYRQQPGQSLTLIATANQGSEATYESGFVIDKFPISRPNLTFSTLTVSNMSPEDSSIYLCSGGPKETQYFGPGTRLLVL.

The rearrangement joins TRBV19 to TRBJ2-3; D is uncertain. Germline V gene data show CDR1 as LNHDA and CDR2 as SQIVND (reference sequence). V was trimmed by 6 bases and J by 9 bases, leaving 16 bases between them. The CDR3 length is 13 residues. The CDR3 spells CASSPTNPRTQYF. CDR3 nucleotides: TGTGCCAGTAGCCCAACGAACCCGAGGACGCAGTATTTT.

The chain uses TRBV5-1 and TRBJ2-7, with TRBD1 matching 9 bases. V lost 4 bases, J lost 5 bases, and 10 bases stayed unmatched. The CDR3 consists of 15 residues. Germline V gives CDR1 SGHRS, CDR2 YFSETQ. The CDR3 is CASSLATGGVDEQYF. The CDR3 DNA sequence: TGCGCCAGCAGCCTAGCGACAGGGGGAGTCGACGAGCAGTACTTC.

The chain carries TRBV2 and TRBJ1-5; 9 nucleotides align to TRBD1. V shed 2 bases and J 7 bases; nucleotides not matched to a gene: 9. CDR1 and CDR2 from the germline V gene are SNHLY and FYNNEI. This CDR3 contains 16 residues. The CDR3 DNA follows: TGTGCCAGCAGTGAAACCCGGGACAGGGCACGGCAGCCCCAGCATTTT. Translated: CASSETRDRARQPQHF.

Remarks on this clone: Mismatch with germline at one junction end may stem from a read error. V gene TRBV7-9 combines with J gene TRBJ2-7; no clear D. This CDR3 is built from 14 residues. In germline, CDR1 is SEHNR, CDR2 FQNEAQ (reference sequence). The CDR3 protein is CASSLGQVAYEQYF. DNA of the CDR3: TGTGCCAGCAGCTTAGGCCAGGTTGCCTATGAGCAGTACTTC.

The chain is built from TRBV7-6 and TRBJ1-3; D unclear. Trimming cost V 6 bases and J 0 bases, with 12 bases left between them. Germline V gene data show CDR1 as SGHVS and CDR2 as FNYEAQ. CDR3 size: 15 residues. The CDR3 coding sequence is TGTGCCAGCAGTCCACCCCCGGCCTCTGGAAACACCATATATTTT. Its protein product is CASSPPPASGNTIYF.

J is TRBJ2-1 and V is TRBV11-2; 9 nucleotides align to TRBD2. The CDR3 spans 18 residues. Germline CDR1 reads SGHAT; CDR2 reads FQNNGV. V dropped 4 bases and J dropped 8; count of bases not matched to a gene: 18. DNA of the CDR3: TGTGCCAGCAGCTACCAACTTACCCTAGCGGGGAGAGGCGATGAGCAGTTCTTC. This sequence encodes CASSYQLTLAGRGDEQFF. Combining the CDR3 with reference TRBV11-2 and TRBJ2-1 gives the whole variable domain EAGVAQSPRYKIIEKRQSVAFWCNPISGHATLYWYQQILGQGPKLLIQFQNNGVVDDSQLPKDRFSAERLKGVDSTLKIQPAKLEDSAVYLCASSYQLTLAGRGDEQFFGPGTRLTVL.

In nucleotides, the CDR3 is TGTGCCTGGAGTGCACTCTGGGAAGGGACATGGGATGAGCAGTTCTTC. Amino acids: CAWSALWEGTWDEQFF. V and J are TRBV30 and TRBJ2-1; D is possibly TRBD1 (6 bases). CDR3 length equals 16 residues. V was shortened by 1 base and J by 8 bases, with 21 bases between the two germline ends. Germline CDR1 and CDR2: GTSNPN and SVGIG (reference sequence).

V is TRBV25-1 and J is TRBJ2-1, with 7 bases identical to TRBD1. The V segment lost 2 bases and the J segment 4 bases; nucleotides outside the gene matches: 5. The CDR3 runs to 15 residues. CDR1 is MGHDK, CDR2 SYGVNS, per germline. This chain's CDR3 is CASSERGGGYNEQFF. The CDR3 DNA is TGTGCCAGCAGTGAAAGAGGGGGCGGGTACAATGAGCAGTTCTTC. The whole variable domain, remainder taken from reference TRBV25-1 and TRBJ2-1, is EADIYQTPRYLVIGTGKKITLECSQTMGHDKMYWYQQDPGMELHLIHYSYGVNSTEKGDLSSESTVSRIRTEHFPLTLESARPSHTSQYLCASSERGGGYNEQFFGPGTRLTVL.

This chain connects TRBV27 to TRBJ2-3; no firm D call. With 1 base removed from V and 0 bases from J, the gap between germline ends came to 14 bases. CDR1 is MNHEY, CDR2 SMNVEV, per germline (reference sequence). The length of the CDR3 is 17 residues. For the CDR3, the DNA is TGTGCCAGCAGTTTATATCTCCGACTTAGGAGCACAGATACGCAGTATTTT. This codes for CASSLYLRLRSTDTQYF.

This chain joins TRBV11-3 and TRBJ2-3; D is ambiguous. The CDR3 sequence is 12 residues long. Germline CDR1 reads SGHNT; CDR2 reads YENEEA. V was clipped by 5 bases and J by 2 bases, with 5 bases between them. The CDR3 reads CASSTFTDTQYF. The CDR3 DNA reads as TGTGCCAGCAGCACCTTCACAGATACGCAGTATTTT. The entire variable domain, with the rest obtained from reference TRBV11-3 and TRBJ2-3, is as follows: EAGVVQSPRYKIIEKKQPVAFWCNPISGHNTLYWYLQNLGQGPELLIRYENEEAVDDSQLPKDRFSAERLKGVDSTLKIQPAELGDSAVYLCASSTFTDTQYFGPGTRLTVL.

Here the CDR3 DNA reads TGTGCCAGCAGCTTAAGAGCGGGAGGTCTCGAGCAGTACTTC. It codes for CASSLRAGGLEQYF. This chain joins TRBV11-2 and TRBJ2-7; 9 positions agree with TRBD2. Germline lookup yields CDR1 SGHAT and CDR2 FQNNGV. This CDR3 comprises 14 residues. J gave up 6 bases and V 2 bases, and 5 bases lay outside the gene matches.

Only one count was recorded for this clone. The rearrangement links TRBV5-1 to TRBJ2-3; the match to TRBD2 covers 12 bases. V was clipped by 5 bases and J by 5 bases; unmatched bases: 12. The CDR3 spans 17 residues. Germline assignment: CDR1 SGHRS and CDR2 YFSETQ. The CDR3 coding sequence is TGCGCCAGCAGGGACCGACTAGCGGGGGATCGGTTAGATACGCAGTATTTT. Protein product: CASRDRLAGDRLDTQYF.

The rearrangement uses TRBV7-2 and TRBJ1-6; possibly TRBD1 for D (5 bases). Deletions cut 1 base from V and 9 bases from J, with 13 bases between. Germline assignment: CDR1 SGHTA and CDR2 FQGNSA. This CDR3 region has 15 residues. The CDR3 protein is CASSLGQGKGSPLHF. The DNA of the CDR3 is TGTGCCAGCAGCTTAGGCCAGGGAAAGGGTTCACCCCTCCACTTT.

The genes are TRBV15 and TRBJ1-5; no clear D. The CDR3 loop spans 14 amino acids. Per the germline V gene, CDR1 is LNHNV and CDR2 is YYDKDF (reference sequence). V lost 5 bases and J lost 2, with 10 bases in between. The CDR3 DNA sequence: TGTGCCACCAGCGTTCGACAAGGCAATCAGCCCCAGCATTTT. Its translation is CATSVRQGNQPQHF.

This rearrangement joins TRBV7-2 to TRBJ2-5; a possible D gene is TRBD2 (5 bases). V shed 5 bases and J shed 5 bases, with 21 bases lying between them. The length of the CDR3 is 16 residues. Germline CDR1 SGHTA, CDR2 FQGNSA. CDR3 in amino acids: CASSPISGLLTETQYF. The DNA for the CDR3 is TGTGCCAGCAGCCCTATCTCAGGACTTCTCACGGAGACCCAGTACTTC.